This T cell receptor beta chain was captured by sequencing in a study of shared clonotypes between healthy human individuals. As for the study in general: Donors, aged 18 to 49, were a couple of women and three men.

Here immunoSEQ multiplex PCR was the method, and the copy in TCRdb shows in-frame clones only, minus some. The table lists hundreds of thousands of clones, approximately 74% of them singletons. The germline CDR1 and CDR2 sequences are SGHNT and YYREEE (reference sequence). The CDR3 is 14 residues long. Trimming took 1 base from V and 4 from J, leaving 8 bases between them. Whole-study findings and limits: Shared clonotypes: about 5% naive CD4, under 4% naive CD8, about 2.5% memory CD4, 0.4% to 0.5% memory CD8.

With regard to this clone: What it binds is not known.

This receptor was taken from a woman aged 25 to 39 in good health. What was sequenced was memory CD4+ T cells sorted from blood. As to subset: CD45RA-negative fraction. V is TRBV5-4 and J is TRBJ2-2; D perhaps matches TRBD1 (5 bases). CDR3 residues: CASSLRQTTGELFF. Here the CDR3 DNA reads TGTGCCAGCAGCTTGCGACAGACCACCGGGGAGCTGTTTTTT.